Each of the 22 T cell receptor beta chains below was sequenced from the same sample in a study of T cell changes during pregnancy in multiple sclerosis. Generated by immunoSEQ multiplex PCR, the TCRdb table keeps only in-frame clones and is missing some. The sample lists approximately 90,000 clones, approximately 92% seen once, with approximately 2.2% in the top ten. This specimen consisted of peripheral blood, obtained after pregnancy. These receptors all come from a female donor with multiple sclerosis, enrolled in a pregnancy study.

The chain recombines TRBV19 with TRBJ1-5, with 7 bases lining up with TRBD1. Germline CDR1 and CDR2: LNHDA and SQIVND (reference sequence). The V segment lost 2 bases and the J segment 7 bases; nucleotides outside the gene matches: 8. There are 15 residues in the CDR3. The DNA for the CDR3 is TGTGCCAGTAGTATAACGGCGACAGGGTACCAGCCCCAGCATTTT. It codes for CASSITATGYQPQHF.

CDR3 region: CASSLRDGSHRELFF. The CDR3 bases are TGTGCCAGCAGTTTAAGGGACGGGAGCCACCGGGAGCTGTTTTTT. The chain carries TRBV27 and TRBJ2-2, with a tentative D call TRBD2 (6 bases). This CDR3 contains 15 residues. V was shortened by 2 bases and J by 9 bases, with 16 bases between the two germline ends. Germline values: CDR1 MNHEY, CDR2 SMNVEV (reference sequence).

The chain joins TRBV6-5 to TRBJ1-1; TRBD1 matches at 7 bases. Germline V gene lookup returns CDR1 MNHEY and CDR2 SVGAGI. V shed 4 bases and J 4 bases; nucleotides not matched to a gene: 6. This CDR3 is 14 amino acids long. CDR3 sequence: CASSSRTGGTEAFF. CDR3 DNA: TGTGCCAGCAGTTCAAGGACAGGAGGCACTGAAGCTTTCTTT.

The chain employs TRBV5-1 and TRBJ1-3; no clear D. The germline V and J ends were trimmed by 3 bases and 2 bases, with 15 bases remaining between them. Germline-derived CDR1 and CDR2 are SGHRS and YFSETQ. The CDR3 runs to 16 residues. The CDR3 spells CASSWGASVPGNTIYF. For the CDR3, the DNA is TGCGCCAGCAGCTGGGGAGCGTCGGTCCCTGGAAACACCATATATTTT.

This chain links TRBV5-1 with TRBJ2-3; 8 bases agree with TRBD2. V lost 2 bases and J lost 2; bases outside the gene matches: 13. CDR1 SGHRS and CDR2 YFSETQ come from the germline V gene. The CDR3 length is 18 residues. The CDR3 loop reads CASSLSLQSGGLTDTQYF. CDR3 sequence (DNA): TGCGCCAGCAGCTTAAGCCTACAAAGCGGGGGCCTCACAGATACGCAGTATTTT.

This rearrangement joins TRBV19 to TRBJ1-1, with unresolved D. V lost 7 bases and J lost 1, with 10 bases in between. Germline V gene sequence: CDR1 LNHDA, CDR2 SQIVND (reference sequence). The CDR3 contains 13 residues. CDR3 bases: TGTGCCAGTAAAGGAGGAGGGAACACTGAAGCTTTCTTT. Encoded protein: CASKGGGNTEAFF.

The chain couples TRBV29-1 to TRBJ1-2, with a weak D call TRBD1 (6 bases). The V gene lost 6 bases and the J gene lost 7 bases, with 12 bases spanning the gap. Germline CDR1 and CDR2: SQVTM and ANQGSEA. The CDR3 sequence is 11 residues long. The CDR3 reads CSVGGGFGYTF. DNA for the CDR3: TGCAGCGTGGGAGGGGGTTTTGGCTACACCTTC.

The chain uses TRBV11-3 and TRBJ1-1; 7 bases are shared with TRBD1. J lost 1 base, V lost 0 bases, and 11 bases had no gene match. The CDR3 extends over 18 amino acids. In germline, CDR1 is SGHNT, CDR2 YENEEA. The CDR3 here is CASSLDHNRGRWNTEAFF. For the CDR3, the DNA is TGTGCCAGCAGCTTAGATCATAACAGGGGTAGATGGAACACTGAAGCTTTCTTT.

The CDR3 coding sequence is TGCGCCAGCAGCTTGGACGGGACAAAGAACACCGGGGAGCTGTTTTTT. This encodes CASSLDGTKNTGELFF. The chain employs TRBV5-1 and TRBJ2-2, with D possibly TRBD1 on 6 matching bases. Looked up from germline, CDR1 is SGHRS and CDR2 is YFSETQ. Trimming removed 0 bases from V and 1 base from J, with 10 bases in between. The CDR3 is 16 residues long.

V usage is TRBV19 and J usage is TRBJ1-2; tentatively, D is TRBD1 (5 bases). Germline loops: CDR1 LNHDA, CDR2 SQIVND (reference sequence). Between the trimmed V and J ends, which lost 3 bases and 2 bases, there was a span of 7 bases. The CDR3 totals 13 residues. In DNA, the CDR3 is TGTGCCAGTAGTATGGGGCAGAACTATGGCTACACCTTC. Encoded protein: CASSMGQNYGYTF. The variable domain in full, with the rest retrieved from reference TRBV19 and TRBJ1-2, is DGGITQSPKYLFRKEGQNVTLSCEQNLNHDAMYWYRQDPGQGLRLIYYSQIVNDFQKGDIAEGYSVSREKKESFPLTVTSAQKNPTAFYLCASSMGQNYGYTFGSGTRLTVV.

This sequence joins TRBV6-1 and TRBJ1-2; D call uncertain. V lost 2 bases and J lost 7, with 17 bases in between. Germline V gene sequence: CDR1 MNHNS, CDR2 SASEGT. The CDR3 has 15 amino acids. DNA of the CDR3: TGTGCCAGCAGTGAACTTACGACCGGGGTTGGTGGCTACACCTTC. This codes for CASSELTTGVGGYTF.

This chain joins TRBV6-4 and TRBJ2-1; 10 bases match TRBD2. Trimming cost V 6 bases and J 5 bases; bases outside gene matches: 7. The V gene's germline CDR1 is MRHNA and CDR2 SNTAGT. The CDR3 covers 15 residues. CDR3 sequence reads: CASRESGGGHNEQFF. CDR3 nucleotide sequence: TGTGCCAGCAGGGAAAGCGGGGGGGGCCACAATGAGCAGTTCTTC.

V is TRBV18 and J is TRBJ1-4; D call uncertain. This CDR3 region has 15 residues. The germline V and J ends were trimmed by 4 bases and 8 bases, with 17 bases remaining between them. CDR1 and CDR2 (germline): KGHSH, LQKENI. This CDR3 is CASSRAVGIREKLFF. The CDR3 nucleotides are TGTGCCAGCTCACGGGCAGTCGGGATCCGGGAAAAACTGTTTTTT.

CDR3 loop: CASSQEPRGGQPQHF. CDR3 sequence (DNA): TGCGCCAGCAGCCAAGAACCGCGCGGGGGTCAGCCCCAGCATTTT. The chain has TRBV4-3 and TRBJ1-5; perhaps TRBD1 as D (5 bases). V lost 0 bases to trimming and J lost 6 bases, with 12 bases between them. Germline loops: CDR1 LGHNA, CDR2 YSLEER. This CDR3 spans 15 amino acids.

The V call is TRBV27, the J call TRBJ1-4; the match to TRBD1 covers 9 bases. There are 15 residues in the CDR3. Per the germline V gene, CDR1 is MNHEY and CDR2 is SMNVEV (reference sequence). V shed 3 bases, J shed 6 bases, and the junction held 5 bases outside the gene matches. CDR3 in amino acids: CASSFSTGGYEKLFF. In nucleotides, the CDR3 is TGTGCCAGCAGTTTCTCGACAGGGGGTTATGAAAAACTGTTTTTT.

J is TRBJ2-7 and V is TRBV4-3, with 11 positions matching TRBD2. J gave up 0 bases and V 0 bases, and 7 bases lay outside the gene matches. Germline V gene lookup returns CDR1 LGHNA and CDR2 YSLEER. The CDR3 is made up of 18 amino acids. Written as DNA, the CDR3 is TGCGCCAGCAGCCAAGATCCGACTAGCGGGGCCCCCTCCTACGAGCAGTACTTC. It translates to CASSQDPTSGAPSYEQYF.

The rearrangement uses TRBV11-2 and TRBJ2-5; 10 bases are shared with TRBD1. The CDR3 loop spans 15 amino acids. J lost 5 bases, V lost 0 bases, and 3 bases had no gene match. Germline CDR1 reads SGHAT; CDR2 reads FQNNGV. CDR3 in DNA: TGTGCCAGCAGCTTAGAAGGGACAGGGGAGGAGACCCAGTACTTC. Encoded protein: CASSLEGTGEETQYF.

The chain carries TRBV9 and TRBJ2-3; a weak D match, TRBD1 (6 bases). Germline V gene lookup returns CDR1 SGDLS and CDR2 YYNGEE. V was clipped by 4 bases and J by 0 bases, with 9 bases between them. There are 14 residues in the CDR3. The CDR3 loop is CASSRTASTDTQYF. In nucleotides, the CDR3 is TGTGCCAGCAGCAGGACAGCAAGCACAGATACGCAGTATTTT.

The chain has TRBV5-1 and TRBJ2-7; TRBD2 agrees at 7 bases. Germline V CDR1 and CDR2: SGHRS, YFSETQ. Trimming took 4 bases from V and 0 from J; bases not matched to a gene: 1. The CDR3 is made up of 13 amino acids. DNA of the CDR3: TGCGCCAGCAGCCGGGAGGCCTCCTACGAGCAGTACTTC. This gives the protein CASSREASYEQYF.

CDR3 DNA: TGTGCCAGCAGTCGCCAGCCTGGGACACCCGTCGGGCGCGAGCAGTACTTC. It specifies CASSRQPGTPVGREQYF. V is TRBV28 and J is TRBJ2-7; D possibly corresponds to TRBD1 (6 bases). V shed 5 bases and J shed 6 bases, with 26 bases lying between them. The germline gives CDR1 MDHEN, CDR2 SYDVKM. This CDR3 spans 17 amino acids.

This chain uses TRBV9 with TRBJ2-5; D is possibly TRBD2 (5 bases). V was shortened by 1 base and J by 7 bases, with 14 bases between the two germline ends. The CDR3 length is 14 residues. Looked up from germline, CDR1 is SGDLS and CDR2 is YYNGEE. The CDR3 is CASSVLSPGGTQYF. Written as DNA, the CDR3 is TGTGCCAGCAGCGTATTGAGTCCAGGAGGGACCCAGTACTTC. Looking up the rest from reference TRBV9 and TRBJ2-5 gives the full variable domain: DSGVTQTPKHLITATGQRVTLRCSPRSGDLSVYWYQQSLDQGLQFLIQYYNGEERAKGNILERFSAQQFPDLHSELNLSSLELGDSALYFCASSVLSPGGTQYFGPGTRLLVL.

The V gene is TRBV10-3, the J gene TRBJ1-1, with TRBD1 as a possible D gene (6 bases). The CDR3 consists of 18 residues. CDR1 is ENHRY and CDR2 is SYGVKD in the germline V gene. V lost 0 bases, J lost 0 bases, and 17 bases lay in between. CDR3 region: CAISESGANAFLNTEAFF. The CDR3 nucleotides are TGTGCCATCAGTGAGTCGGGGGCCAACGCTTTCTTGAACACTGAAGCTTTCTTT.